The 19 T cell receptor beta chains in this list originate from one sample, sequenced in a study of blood T cells in healthy people across ages. Combining a sample-barcoded 5' primer with a J-beta primer mix, a second PCR ran for roughly 6 to 12 cycles. TCRdb re-called the 5' RACE reads with MiXCR, one entry per CDR3 protein. The profile shows around 1,500,000 distinct CDR3 sequences, approximately 42% of them singletons. The sample was blood. These receptors were obtained from a woman under 30 in good health.

The chain has TRBV5-1 and TRBJ2-5; a weak D match, TRBD1 (5 bases). Judging by the DNA end, TRBJ2-7 fits better; the J call may be wrong. The germline V gene encodes CDR1 SGHRS and CDR2 YFSETQ. This CDR3 comprises 14 residues. CDR3 nucleotides: TGCGCCAGCATTCAACAGGAGCTGATTGACGAGCAGTACTTC. Its protein is CASIQQELIDEQYF.

This clonotype was detected only a few times. At one boundary the junction diverges from the germline segment, which might be a read error. The chain couples TRBV27 to TRBJ1-5; no reliable D call. Germline CDR1 reads MNHEY; CDR2 reads SMNVEV (reference sequence). This CDR3 comprises 12 residues. This CDR3 reads CASRLERQPQHF. The CDR3 nucleotides read TGTGCCAGCCGTTTGGAGCGTCAGCCCCAGCATTTT.

This clonotype was seen more than once but under ten times. The chain recombines TRBV7-9 with TRBJ2-1, with 9 bases matching TRBD2. The CDR3 sequence is 16 residues long. Germline-derived CDR1 and CDR2 are SEHNR and FQNEAQ (reference sequence). The V segment lost 5 bases and the J segment 1 base; nucleotides outside the gene matches: 6. CDR3 sequence: CASSGKSGRSYNEQFF. CDR3 DNA: TGTGCCAGCAGCGGCAAAAGCGGGAGGTCCTACAATGAGCAGTTCTTC.

The chain combines TRBV5-1 with TRBJ1-1; D uncertain. This CDR3 is built from 15 residues. The germline V and J ends were trimmed by 7 bases and 4 bases, with 20 bases remaining between them. CDR1 and CDR2 from the germline V gene are SGHRS and YFSETQ. In DNA, the CDR3 is TGCGCCAGCTTCCCGTCGGAGGGTTTGAGCACTGAAGCTTTCTTT. The encoded protein is CASFPSEGLSTEAFF.

This chain links TRBV10-3 with TRBJ2-7, with 10 bases fitting TRBD2. The length of the CDR3 is 15 residues. Germline CDR1 is ENHRY and CDR2 is SYGVKD. V trimming: 4 bases; J trimming: 0 bases; junction bases outside the gene matches: 3. Written as DNA, the CDR3 is TGTGCCATCAGTGTCGTAGCGGGGGGCTCCTACGAGCAGTACTTC. The encoded protein is CAISVVAGGSYEQYF.

V usage is TRBV18 and J usage is TRBJ2-3; weak D call: TRBD2 (6 bases). This CDR3 spans 17 amino acids. Germline-derived CDR1 and CDR2 are KGHSH and LQKENI. Deletions cut 3 bases from V and 4 bases from J, with 20 bases between. This chain's CDR3 is CASSPVQASEVPDTQYF. The CDR3 DNA reads as TGTGCCAGCTCACCCGTTCAGGCTAGCGAGGTCCCAGATACGCAGTATTTT.

This chain connects TRBV20-1 to TRBJ2-2; 10 bases map to TRBD2. V shed 3 bases, J shed 0 bases, and the junction held 7 bases outside the gene matches. This CDR3 has 17 amino acids. The germline V gene has CDR1 DFQATT and CDR2 SNEGSKA (reference sequence). CDR3 DNA: TGCAGTGCTAGCGCTAGCGGGGGATACGCGAACACCGGGGAGCTGTTTTTT. The encoded protein is CSASASGGYANTGELFF.

This clonotype was observed a few times. The genes are TRBV13 and TRBJ2-1, with TRBD1 matching over 7 bases. From germline, CDR1 is PRHDT and CDR2 FYEKMQ (reference sequence). This CDR3 contains 14 residues. The ends lost 3 bases at V and 7 bases at J; junction bases unmatched: 6. The CDR3 DNA follows: TGTGCCAGCAGCTTTGAGACAGGGAATAATGAGCAGTTCTTC. Protein: CASSFETGNNEQFF.

The J gene is TRBJ1-2, the V gene TRBV12-3 or TRBV12-4; possibly TRBD1 for D (5 bases). V was trimmed by 7 bases and J by 2 bases, leaving 14 bases between them. The CDR3 totals 14 residues. CDR3 region: CASTDLGPNYGYTF. CDR3 bases: TGTGCCAGCACCGACTTGGGACCAAACTATGGCTACACCTTC.

The chain links TRBV20-1 to TRBJ1-6; D ambiguous. The germline gives CDR1 DFQATT, CDR2 SNEGSKA (reference sequence). Between the trimmed V and J ends, which lost 0 bases and 0 bases, there was a span of 18 bases. CDR3 length: 19 amino acids. This CDR3 reads CSARDGRAEIPSYNSPLHF. In DNA form, the CDR3 reads TGCAGTGCTAGAGATGGTCGGGCTGAGATCCCCTCCTATAATTCACCCCTCCACTTT.

CDR3 sequence: CSVEPEGRAGEAFF. The CDR3 region has the DNA TGCAGCGTTGAACCCGAGGGGAGGGCAGGGGAAGCTTTCTTT. The genes are TRBV29-1 and TRBJ1-1; TRBD1 is a possible D gene (5 bases). Per the germline V gene, CDR1 is SQVTM and CDR2 is ANQGSEA. CDR3 length: 14 amino acids. V lost 2 bases and J lost 8, with 18 bases in between.

This clonotype was detected a few times. The CDR3 region has the DNA TGCGCCAGCAGCTTGGACAGGGCATGGGACATTCAGTACTTC. Residues: CASSLDRAWDIQYF. The chain has TRBV5-1 and TRBJ2-4; D perhaps matches TRBD1 (6 bases). Looked up from germline, CDR1 is SGHRS and CDR2 is YFSETQ. This CDR3 has 14 amino acids. V lost 0 bases and J lost 8, with 12 bases in between.

The V and J genes are TRBV4-2 and TRBJ1-1; 8 bases line up with TRBD1. This CDR3 has 15 residues. Germline assignment: CDR1 LGHNA and CDR2 YNFKEQ. Trimming removed 2 bases from V and 4 bases from J; junction bases left unmatched: 6. In nucleotides, the CDR3 is TGTGCCAGCAGCCAAACGACAGGGGTGGCCACTGAAGCTTTCTTT. Residues: CASSQTTGVATEAFF.

This clonotype was detected many times. The V gene is TRBV10-3, the J gene TRBJ2-7, with D unresolved. Germline lookup yields CDR1 ENHRY and CDR2 SYGVKD. The CDR3 extends over 12 amino acids. The V end lost 4 bases, the J end lost 0 bases, and 4 bases lay between the germline ends. The CDR3: CAISGGSYEQYF. The CDR3 bases are TGTGCCATCAGTGGGGGCTCCTACGAGCAGTACTTC.

This clonotype appeared a few times. V gene TRBV5-1 combines with J gene TRBJ1-4; 9 nucleotides align to TRBD1. The CDR3 is made up of 15 amino acids. Trimming removed 4 bases from V and 7 bases from J; junction bases left unmatched: 8. Germline CDR1 reads SGHRS; CDR2 reads YFSETQ. CDR3 sequence: CASSTSQGASEKLFF. DNA of the CDR3: TGCGCCAGCAGCACGTCACAGGGGGCGAGTGAAAAACTGTTTTTT.

CDR3 region: CASSLVFGGPSGQGRNEQYF. The DNA of the CDR3 is TGTGCCAGCAGCTTGGTTTTCGGCGGGCCATCGGGACAGGGGAGGAACGAGCAGTACTTC. The chain is built from TRBV5-8 and TRBJ2-4, with TRBD1 matching 10 bases. The J call is uncertain, as TRBJ2-7 better fits the DNA end. Germline values: CDR1 SGHTS, CDR2 YDEGEE. This CDR3 contains 20 residues.

This clonotype was counted a few times. V usage is TRBV5-1 and J usage is TRBJ2-7; 10 bases map to TRBD2. The germline CDR1 and CDR2 sequences are SGHRS and YFSETQ. The junction had 9 bases not matched to a gene; V was cut back by 2 bases and J by 1 base. The CDR3 loop spans 17 amino acids. Here the CDR3 reads CASSLSPGTSASYEQYF. The CDR3 region has the DNA TGCGCCAGCAGCTTAAGTCCCGGGACTAGCGCGTCCTACGAGCAGTACTTC.

In this sample, this clonotype turned up a few times. This may be a read error: a much more frequent sequence differs by one nucleotide. The rearrangement uses TRBV2 and TRBJ2-5; 11 bases are a match to TRBD2. The CDR3 has 17 residues. The ends lost 2 bases at V and 11 bases at J; junction bases unmatched: 16. Germline CDR1 and CDR2: SNHLY and FYNNEI. This CDR3 is CASSERGIAGGPNEQYF. The CDR3 bases are TGTGCCAGCAGTGAAAGGGGGATAGCGGGAGGGCCCAATGAGCAGTACTTC.

This clonotype was detected a few times. The genes are TRBV5-1 and TRBJ2-1; 8 bases agree with TRBD1. This CDR3 has 13 amino acids. Germline loops: CDR1 SGHRS, CDR2 YFSETQ. V trimming: 4 bases; J trimming: 9 bases; junction bases outside the gene matches: 6. CDR3 nucleotide sequence: TGCGCCAGCAGCGGACAGGGAGGCAGTGAGCAGTTCTTC. Protein product: CASSGQGGSEQFF.